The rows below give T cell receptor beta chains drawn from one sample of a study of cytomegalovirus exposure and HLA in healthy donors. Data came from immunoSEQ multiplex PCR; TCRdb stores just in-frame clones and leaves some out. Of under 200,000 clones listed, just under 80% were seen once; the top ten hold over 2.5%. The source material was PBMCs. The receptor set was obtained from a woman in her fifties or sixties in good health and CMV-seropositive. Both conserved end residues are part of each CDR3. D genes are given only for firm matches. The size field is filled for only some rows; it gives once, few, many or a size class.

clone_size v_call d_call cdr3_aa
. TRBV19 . CASRSPQGETQYF
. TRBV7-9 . CASSLSGGGGTEAFF
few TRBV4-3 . CASSQDSRVHYGYTF
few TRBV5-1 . CASNLQGSTGELFF
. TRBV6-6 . CASSYSTANYGYTF
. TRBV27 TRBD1 CASSLLAKTGVQYEQYF
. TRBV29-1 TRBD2 CSVATSATTYEQYF
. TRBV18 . CASSPPSSYEQYF
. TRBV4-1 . CASSLRGLGASSYNEQFF
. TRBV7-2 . CASSQKGPYNEQFF
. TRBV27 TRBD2 CASRLAGSKNIQYF
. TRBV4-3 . CASSQGGGQDLYEQYF
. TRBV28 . CASSLLSSYEQYF
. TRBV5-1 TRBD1 CASSWGQGLNTEAFF
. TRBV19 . CASSITGLMNTEAFF
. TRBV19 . CASSDGGAPIYNEQFF
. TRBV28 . CASIGGKETQYF
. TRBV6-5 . CASSPTYRTVYEQYF
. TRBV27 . CASSSSTGFEAFF
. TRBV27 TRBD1 CASSLSPRTGYEQYF